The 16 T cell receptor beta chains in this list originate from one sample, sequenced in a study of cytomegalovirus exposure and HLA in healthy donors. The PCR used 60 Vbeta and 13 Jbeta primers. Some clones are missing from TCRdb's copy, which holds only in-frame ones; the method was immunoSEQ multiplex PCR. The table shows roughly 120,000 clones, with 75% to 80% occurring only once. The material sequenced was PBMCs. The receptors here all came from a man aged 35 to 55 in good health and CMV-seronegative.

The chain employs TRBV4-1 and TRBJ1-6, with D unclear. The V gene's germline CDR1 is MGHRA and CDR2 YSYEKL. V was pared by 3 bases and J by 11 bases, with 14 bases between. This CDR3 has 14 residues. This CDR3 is CASSQERQPTPLHF. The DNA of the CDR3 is TGCGCCAGCAGCCAGGAGAGGCAGCCAACACCCCTCCACTTT.

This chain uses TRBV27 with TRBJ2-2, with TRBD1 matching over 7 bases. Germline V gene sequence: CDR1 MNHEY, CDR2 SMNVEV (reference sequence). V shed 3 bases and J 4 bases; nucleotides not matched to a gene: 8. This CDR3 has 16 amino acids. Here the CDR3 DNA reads TGTGCCAGCAGTTTCATAGGGGGCGACAGCACCGGGGAGCTGTTTTTT. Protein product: CASSFIGGDSTGELFF.

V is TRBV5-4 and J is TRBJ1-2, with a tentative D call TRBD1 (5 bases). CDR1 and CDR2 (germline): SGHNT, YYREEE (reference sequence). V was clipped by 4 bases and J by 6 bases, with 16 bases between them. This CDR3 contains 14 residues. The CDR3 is CASSPVGGKDGYTF. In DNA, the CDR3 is TGTGCCAGCAGCCCGGTGGGGGGAAAGGATGGCTACACCTTC. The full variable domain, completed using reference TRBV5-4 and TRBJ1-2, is ETGVTQSPTHLIKTRGQQVTLRCSSQSGHNTVSWYQQALGQGPQFIFQYYREEENGRGNFPPRFSGLQFPNYSSELNVNALELDDSALYLCASSPVGGKDGYTFGSGTRLTVV.

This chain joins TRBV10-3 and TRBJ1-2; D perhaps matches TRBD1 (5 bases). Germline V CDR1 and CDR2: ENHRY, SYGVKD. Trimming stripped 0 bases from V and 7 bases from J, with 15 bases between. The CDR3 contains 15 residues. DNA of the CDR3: TGTGCCATCAGTGAGTCGTCAGGCCAGGGCGTTGGCTACACCTTC. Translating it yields CAISESSGQGVGYTF.

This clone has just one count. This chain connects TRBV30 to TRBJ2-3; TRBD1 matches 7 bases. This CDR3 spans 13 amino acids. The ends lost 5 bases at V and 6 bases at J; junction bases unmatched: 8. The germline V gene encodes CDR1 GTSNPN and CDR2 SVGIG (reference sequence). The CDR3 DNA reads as TGTGCCTGGGGAAGGACAGGATTGGATACGCAGTATTTT. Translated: CAWGRTGLDTQYF.

The CDR3 bases are TGTGCCAGCTCACCAGGGCGGGATGAAAAACTGTTTTTT. Translation: CASSPGRDEKLFF. V usage is TRBV18 and J usage is TRBJ1-4; D gene ambiguous. CDR1 is KGHSH and CDR2 is LQKENI in the germline V gene. V shed 2 bases and J shed 6 bases, with 7 bases lying between them. The CDR3 runs 13 residues.

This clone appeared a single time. CDR3 DNA: TGCGCCAGCAGTGAGTCGTTTGGTAGCGGGGGGGGGTATCACACCGGGGAGCTGTTTTTT. It yields the protein CASSESFGSGGGYHTGELFF. The V gene is TRBV10-1, the J gene TRBJ2-2; 11 bases are shared with TRBD2. Germline CDR1 is WNHNN and CDR2 is SYGVQD (reference sequence). V was pared by 0 bases and J by 3 bases, with 12 bases of the junction left unmatched. This CDR3 contains 20 residues.

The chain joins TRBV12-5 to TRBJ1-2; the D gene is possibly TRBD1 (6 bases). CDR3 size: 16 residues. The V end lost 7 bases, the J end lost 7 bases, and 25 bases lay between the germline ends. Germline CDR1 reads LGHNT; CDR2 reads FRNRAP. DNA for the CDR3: TGTGCTAGTGCCCTCTCCACGGGACATCATATCGCTGGCTACACCTTC. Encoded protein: CASALSTGHHIAGYTF.

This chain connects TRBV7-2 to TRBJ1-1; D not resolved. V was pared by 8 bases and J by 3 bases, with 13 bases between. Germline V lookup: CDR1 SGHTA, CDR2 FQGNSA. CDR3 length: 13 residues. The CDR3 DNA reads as TGTGCCAGCTCGGTAGATCCTGACACTGAAGCTTTCTTT. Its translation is CASSVDPDTEAFF.

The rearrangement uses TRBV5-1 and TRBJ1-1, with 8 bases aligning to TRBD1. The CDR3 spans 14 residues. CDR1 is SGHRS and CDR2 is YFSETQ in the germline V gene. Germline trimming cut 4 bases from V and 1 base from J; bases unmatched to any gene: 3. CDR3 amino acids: CASSTGTGNTEAFF. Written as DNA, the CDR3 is TGCGCCAGCAGCACCGGGACAGGGAACACTGAAGCTTTCTTT.

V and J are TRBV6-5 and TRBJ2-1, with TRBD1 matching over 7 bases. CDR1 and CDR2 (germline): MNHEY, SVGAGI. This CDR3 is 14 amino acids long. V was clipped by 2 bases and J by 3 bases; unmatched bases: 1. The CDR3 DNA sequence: TGTGCCAGCAGTTACGGGACAGACTACAATGAGCAGTTCTTC. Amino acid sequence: CASSYGTDYNEQFF.

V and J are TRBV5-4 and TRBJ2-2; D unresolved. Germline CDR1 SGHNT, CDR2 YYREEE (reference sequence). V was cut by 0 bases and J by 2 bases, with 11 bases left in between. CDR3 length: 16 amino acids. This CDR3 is CASSLDPPRNTGELFF. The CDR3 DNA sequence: TGTGCCAGCAGCTTGGACCCCCCCAGAAACACCGGGGAGCTGTTTTTT.

The CDR3: CASSFASSGNTIYF. CDR3 in DNA: TGTGCCAGCAGTTTCGCGAGCTCTGGAAACACCATATATTTT. The V call is TRBV27, the J call TRBJ1-3; D is unclear. There are 14 residues in the CDR3. V was clipped by 3 bases and J by 0 bases, with 6 bases between them. Germline V gene sequence: CDR1 MNHEY, CDR2 SMNVEV (reference sequence).

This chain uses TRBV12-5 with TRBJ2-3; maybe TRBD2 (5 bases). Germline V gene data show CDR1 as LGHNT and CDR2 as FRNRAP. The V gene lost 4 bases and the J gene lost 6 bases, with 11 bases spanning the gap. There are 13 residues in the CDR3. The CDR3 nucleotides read TGTGCTAGTGGTTATGGACTGGAGGATACGCAGTATTTT. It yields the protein CASGYGLEDTQYF. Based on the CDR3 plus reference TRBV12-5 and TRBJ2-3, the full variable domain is DARVTQTPRHKVTEMGQEVTMRCQPILGHNTVFWYRQTMMQGLELLAYFRNRAPLDDSGMPKDRFSAEMPDATLATLKIQPSEPRDSAVYFCASGYGLEDTQYFGPGTRLTVL.

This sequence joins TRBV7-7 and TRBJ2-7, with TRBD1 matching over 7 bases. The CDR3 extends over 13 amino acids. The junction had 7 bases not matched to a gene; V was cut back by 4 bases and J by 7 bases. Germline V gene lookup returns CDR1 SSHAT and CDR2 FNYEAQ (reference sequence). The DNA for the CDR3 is TGTGCCAGCAGCTCGACAGGGCTGGAGGAGCAGTACTTC. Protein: CASSSTGLEEQYF.

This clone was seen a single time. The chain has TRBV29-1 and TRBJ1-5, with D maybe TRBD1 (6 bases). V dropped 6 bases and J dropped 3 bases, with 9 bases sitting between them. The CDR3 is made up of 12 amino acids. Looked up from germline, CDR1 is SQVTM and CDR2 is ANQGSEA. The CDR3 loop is CSVGQLNQPQHF. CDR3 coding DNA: TGCAGCGTCGGACAGCTCAATCAGCCCCAGCATTTT.